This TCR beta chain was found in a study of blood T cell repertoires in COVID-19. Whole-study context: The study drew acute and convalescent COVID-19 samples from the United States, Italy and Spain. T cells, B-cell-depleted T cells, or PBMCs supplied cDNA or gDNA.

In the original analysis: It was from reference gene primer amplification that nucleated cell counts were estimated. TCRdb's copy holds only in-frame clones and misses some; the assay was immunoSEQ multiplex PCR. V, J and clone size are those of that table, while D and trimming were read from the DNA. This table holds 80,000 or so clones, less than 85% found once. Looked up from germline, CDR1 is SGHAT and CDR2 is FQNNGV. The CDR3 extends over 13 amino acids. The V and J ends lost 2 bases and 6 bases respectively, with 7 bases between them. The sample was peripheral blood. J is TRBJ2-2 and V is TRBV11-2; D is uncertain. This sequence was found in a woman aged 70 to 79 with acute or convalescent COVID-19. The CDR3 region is CASSLSLSGELFF. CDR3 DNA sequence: TGTGCCAGCAGCTTATCTTTGTCCGGGGAGCTGTTTTTT.